The 27 T cell receptor beta chains below were found in one sample sequenced in a study of memory CD8 T cells in hepatitis C reinfection. TCRdb's table, derived via immunoSEQ multiplex PCR, lists solely in-frame clones and lacks some. Counted here are over 45,000 clones, just under 90% occurring once; the ten biggest clones make up 1%. The time point here: pre-reinfection, 55 to 20 weeks before reinfection detection. No in vitro expansion preceded TCR sequencing of the sorted cells. Sequenced sample: naive CD8+ T cells sorted from blood. The receptors were sampled from a man in his late teens or twenties with hepatitis C virus infection.

As for this clone: Mismatch with germline at one junction end may stem from a read error. In nucleotides, the CDR3 is TGTGCCAGCAGCCCTAGCGGGGGGTTTACAGATACGCAGTGTTTT. Translating gives CASSPSGGFTDTQCF. The V call is TRBV7-9, the J call TRBJ2-3; 11 bases line up with TRBD2. Germline V lookup: CDR1 SEHNR, CDR2 FQNEAQ (reference sequence). The length of the CDR3 is 15 residues.

This clone occurred once. V and J are TRBV2 and TRBJ1-1; 7 bases map to TRBD1. The CDR3 length is 13 residues. Per the germline V gene, CDR1 is SNHLY and CDR2 is FYNNEI. After removal of 7 bases from V and 7 bases from J, the junction contained 9 bases not matched to a gene. In DNA, the CDR3 is TGTGCCAGCACCCTCGGACAGGAAGTTGAAGCTTTCTTT. Encoded protein: CASTLGQEVEAFF. The full variable domain, with the rest looked up from reference TRBV2 and TRBJ1-1, is EPEVTQTPSHQVTQMGQEVILRCVPISNHLYFYWYRQILGQKVEFLVSFYNNEISEKSEIFDDQFSVERPDGSNFTLKIRSTKLEDSAMYFCASTLGQEVEAFFGQGTRLTVV.

V and J are TRBV5-4 and TRBJ2-1, with a tentative D call TRBD1 (6 bases). CDR3 length equals 14 residues. The ends were cut back, 0 bases at V and 4 bases at J, with 8 bases in the middle. Germline V gene data show CDR1 as SGHNT and CDR2 as YYREEE (reference sequence). The CDR3 loop reads CASSLGDKYNEQFF. Written as DNA, the CDR3 is TGTGCCAGCAGCTTGGGGGACAAATACAATGAGCAGTTCTTC.

The V gene is TRBV19, the J gene TRBJ2-1, with 10 bases lining up with TRBD2. The germline V gene encodes CDR1 LNHDA and CDR2 SQIVND (reference sequence). V shed 5 bases, J shed 2 bases, and the junction held 3 bases outside the gene matches. This CDR3 contains 15 residues. The CDR3 sequence is CASSVLAGTYNEQFF. The CDR3, as DNA: TGTGCCAGTAGTGTACTAGCGGGGACCTACAATGAGCAGTTCTTC. Looking up the rest from reference TRBV19 and TRBJ2-1 gives the full variable domain: DGGITQSPKYLFRKEGQNVTLSCEQNLNHDAMYWYRQDPGQGLRLIYYSQIVNDFQKGDIAEGYSVSREKKESFPLTVTSAQKNPTAFYLCASSVLAGTYNEQFFGPGTRLTVL.

V gene TRBV27 combines with J gene TRBJ1-1; TRBD1 matches at 7 bases. CDR3 size: 11 residues. The germline V gene encodes CDR1 MNHEY and CDR2 SMNVEV (reference sequence). The junction had 1 base not matched to a gene; V was cut back by 8 bases and J by 4 bases. The CDR3 DNA is TGTGCCAGCCGACAGGGCACTGAAGCTTTCTTT. It specifies CASRQGTEAFF.

The table lists this clone with a count of one. The chain couples TRBV11-2 to TRBJ2-7, with TRBD2 as a possible D gene (7 bases). This CDR3 is built from 15 residues. The V gene lost 5 bases and the J gene lost 0 bases, with 14 bases spanning the gap. In germline, CDR1 is SGHAT, CDR2 FQNNGV. The CDR3 bases are TGTGCCAGCAGCCCTGGGGCGGGGGCCTCCTACGAGCAGTACTTC. Protein: CASSPGAGASYEQYF.

V and J are TRBV7-9 and TRBJ1-5; 7 nucleotides align to TRBD1. Germline-derived CDR1 and CDR2 are SEHNR and FQNEAQ (reference sequence). J was trimmed by 0 bases and V by 4 bases; bases with no gene match: 6. This CDR3 has 16 residues. This CDR3 is CASSWGTDYSNQPQHF. Here the CDR3 DNA reads TGTGCCAGCAGCTGGGGGACAGACTATAGCAATCAGCCCCAGCATTTT.

This chain joins TRBV5-5 and TRBJ1-2; 7 bases match TRBD1. The J segment lost 1 base and the V segment lost 4 bases, leaving 16 bases of the junction unmatched. From germline, CDR1 is SGHKS and CDR2 YYEKEE (reference sequence). There are 18 residues in the CDR3. The CDR3 DNA is TGTGCCAGCAGCCCCGCGGGCGGACAGGTCGGATTTAACTATGGCTACACCTTC. Protein product: CASSPAGGQVGFNYGYTF.

J is TRBJ1-4 and V is TRBV5-6; possibly TRBD1 for D (5 bases). Germline values: CDR1 SGHDT, CDR2 YYEEEE. The CDR3 length is 13 residues. Deletions cut 2 bases from V and 10 bases from J, with 12 bases between. CDR3 nucleotides: TGTGCCAGCAGCTTATTACAGCAGGGAAAACTGTTTTTT. It codes for CASSLLQQGKLFF.

This chain joins TRBV27 and TRBJ2-7; D unresolved. Trimming removed 4 bases at V and 3 bases at J, with 7 bases between. CDR1 MNHEY and CDR2 SMNVEV come from the germline V gene (reference sequence). CDR3 length: 12 residues. In DNA form, the CDR3 reads TGTGCCAGCAGTTCCCAGGACTACGAGCAGTACTTC. Its translation: CASSSQDYEQYF.

This chain joins TRBV23-1 and TRBJ1-2, with 8 positions matching TRBD1. TRBV23-1 is recorded as an ORF, its role being uncertain. V lost 1 base and J lost 4; bases outside the gene matches: 8. This CDR3 comprises 16 residues. The CDR3 sequence is CASSQYAGGDIYGYTF. In DNA, the CDR3 is TGCGCCAGCAGTCAATATGCAGGGGGCGATATCTATGGCTACACCTTC.

The chain carries TRBV4-1 and TRBJ1-2; the D gene is possibly TRBD1 (5 bases). The V gene lost 0 bases and the J gene lost 3 bases, with 14 bases spanning the gap. This CDR3 contains 16 residues. Germline V gene lookup returns CDR1 MGHRA and CDR2 YSYEKL. Here the CDR3 reads CASSQDIREPYYGYTF. The CDR3, as DNA: TGCGCCAGCAGCCAAGATATCAGGGAACCTTACTATGGCTACACCTTC.

The chain employs TRBV5-6 and TRBJ2-1; TRBD1 matches at 9 bases. Germline loops: CDR1 SGHDT, CDR2 YYEEEE. J gave up 7 bases and V 0 bases, and 8 bases lay outside the gene matches. The length of the CDR3 is 16 residues. In DNA, the CDR3 is TGTGCCAGCAGCTTGGGGGACAGGGCGTATTATAATGAGCAGTTCTTC. Residues: CASSLGDRAYYNEQFF. The full variable domain, completed using reference TRBV5-6 and TRBJ2-1, is DAGVTQSPTHLIKTRGQQVTLRCSPKSGHDTVSWYQQALGQGPQFIFQYYEEEERQRGNFPDRFSGHQFPNYSSELNVNALLLGDSALYLCASSLGDRAYYNEQFFGPGTRLTVL.

V gene TRBV21-1 combines with J gene TRBJ2-7; the table's D call of TRBD1 was not tested on the DNA. TRBV21-1 is an annotated pseudogene. The CDR3 contains 15 residues. CDR3 sequence reads: CASSNRTGGIYEQYV. CDR3 nucleotide sequence: TGTGCCAGCAGCAACAGGACAGGGGGCATTTACGAGCAGTACGTC.

The CDR3 spells CASSLGLAGSNEQFF. The CDR3 DNA sequence: TGTGCCAGCAGCTTAGGACTAGCGGGGTCCAATGAGCAGTTCTTC. The J gene is TRBJ2-1, the V gene TRBV13; 10 nucleotides match TRBD2. The germline V gene encodes CDR1 PRHDT and CDR2 FYEKMQ (reference sequence). The junction had 2 bases not matched to a gene; V was cut back by 0 bases and J by 6 bases. The CDR3 is 15 amino acids.

This sequence joins TRBV6-1 and TRBJ2-3, with 8 bases fitting TRBD2. CDR1 MNHNS and CDR2 SASEGT come from the germline V gene. This CDR3 has 15 residues. Trimming took 4 bases from V and 0 from J; bases not matched to a gene: 3. CDR3: CASSGERGSTDTQYF. DNA for the CDR3: TGTGCCAGCAGTGGGGAGCGGGGGAGCACAGATACGCAGTATTTT.

CDR3 sequence (DNA): TGTGCCAGCAGCTTGGGGGGAGGGGCCACTGAAGCTTTCTTT. Residues: CASSLGGGATEAFF. The rearrangement links TRBV5-4 to TRBJ1-1, with D perhaps matching TRBD1 (5 bases). Germline V gene sequence: CDR1 SGHNT, CDR2 YYREEE (reference sequence). The CDR3 is 14 amino acids. V dropped 0 bases and J dropped 4 bases, with 10 bases sitting between them. The entire variable domain, with the rest obtained from reference TRBV5-4 and TRBJ1-1, is as follows: ETGVTQSPTHLIKTRGQQVTLRCSSQSGHNTVSWYQQALGQGPQFIFQYYREEENGRGNFPPRFSGLQFPNYSSELNVNALELDDSALYLCASSLGGGATEAFFGQGTRLTVV.

The chain is built from TRBV2 and TRBJ1-5; 7 positions agree with TRBD1. CDR1 is SNHLY and CDR2 is FYNNEI in the germline V gene. This CDR3 contains 15 residues. V gave up 1 base and J gave up 4 bases; unmatched junction bases: 4. The CDR3 coding sequence is TGTGCCAGCAGTGAAGATGCAGGGGGAAATCAGCCCCAGCATTTT. Protein product: CASSEDAGGNQPQHF. Supplemented by reference TRBV2 and TRBJ1-5, the full variable domain reads EPEVTQTPSHQVTQMGQEVILRCVPISNHLYFYWYRQILGQKVEFLVSFYNNEISEKSEIFDDQFSVERPDGSNFTLKIRSTKLEDSAMYFCASSEDAGGNQPQHFGDGTRLSIL.

The chain carries TRBV7-9 and TRBJ1-2; 9 bases match TRBD1. The trim removed 5 bases at V and 8 bases at J, leaving 6 bases unmatched. Germline CDR1 SEHNR, CDR2 FQNEAQ (reference sequence). The CDR3 has 13 amino acids. CDR3 DNA: TGTGCCAGCAGCGCGACAGGGGGGAACGGCTACACCTTC. Protein product: CASSATGGNGYTF.

J is TRBJ2-1 and V is TRBV19, with 7 bases identical to TRBD2. V lost 9 bases and J lost 6; bases outside the gene matches: 8. This CDR3 region has 13 residues. Per the germline V gene, CDR1 is LNHDA and CDR2 is SQIVND (reference sequence). In nucleotides, the CDR3 is TGTGCCAGCGGGCTAGCGGCACTCAATGAGCAGTTCTTC. Translating gives CASGLAALNEQFF.

The chain couples TRBV19 to TRBJ2-1, with a possible D match to TRBD2 (5 bases). This CDR3 region has 14 residues. CDR1 and CDR2 from the germline V gene are LNHDA and SQIVND (reference sequence). Trimming took 3 bases from V and 5 from J, leaving 11 bases between them. CDR3 loop: CASSIRTGNNEQFF. The CDR3 DNA reads TGTGCCAGTAGTATCCGGACGGGGAACAATGAGCAGTTCTTC.

The rearrangement uses TRBV27 and TRBJ2-2, with TRBD2 as a possible D gene (5 bases). The germline V gene has CDR1 MNHEY and CDR2 SMNVEV (reference sequence). This CDR3 is 13 amino acids long. Deletions cut 4 bases from V and 6 bases from J, with 9 bases between. The CDR3 DNA sequence: TGTGCCAGCAGTTACCCCGGGGCCGGGGAGCTGTTTTTT. Its translation is CASSYPGAGELFF.

This sequence joins TRBV11-2 and TRBJ2-7; 8 bases map to TRBD1. The V segment lost 4 bases and the J segment 1 base; nucleotides outside the gene matches: 9. The germline gives CDR1 SGHAT, CDR2 FQNNGV. The CDR3 has 16 residues. CDR3 DNA sequence: TGTGCCAGCAGCTCTACCGGGACAGGTCTTTCCTACGAGCAGTACGTC. Translated: CASSSTGTGLSYEQYV.

With respect to this clone: This same CDR3 is encoded by further DNA sequences in the sample. The chain links TRBV5-1 to TRBJ2-7, with 10 bases aligning to TRBD1. Germline CDR1 reads SGHRS; CDR2 reads YFSETQ. Trimming at V came to 4 bases and at J to 2 bases, leaving 3 bases not matched to a gene. The CDR3 runs to 14 residues. CDR3 bases: TGCGCCAGCAGCCTCGGGACAGGGGCCTACGAGCAGTACTTC. It specifies CASSLGTGAYEQYF.

The rearrangement uses TRBV28 and TRBJ1-2; possible D gene TRBD1, 6 bases. Trimming stripped 5 bases from V and 6 bases from J, with 13 bases between. CDR1 is MDHEN, CDR2 SYDVKM, per germline. The CDR3 totals 13 residues. Here the CDR3 DNA reads TGTGCCAGCAGTCCCGACAGGCCCGATGGCTACACCTTC. Amino acid sequence: CASSPDRPDGYTF.

V is TRBV6-6 and J is TRBJ1-2; 7 bases align to TRBD1. The V segment lost 10 bases and the J segment 1 base; nucleotides outside the gene matches: 12. The germline V gene has CDR1 MNHNY and CDR2 SVGAGI (reference sequence). CDR3 size: 15 residues. The CDR3 DNA reads as TGTGCCACCAGGGGGAGGGGAGTGCATAACTATGGCTACACCTTC. Amino acids: CATRGRGVHNYGYTF.

V is TRBV5-6 and J is TRBJ2-1, with 7 bases fitting TRBD1. Unmatched junction bases numbered 11, after V lost 4 bases and J lost 7 bases. The CDR3 spans 15 residues. Germline V lookup: CDR1 SGHDT, CDR2 YYEEEE. The CDR3 coding sequence is TGTGCCAGCAGCCTCCTCATGGACAGGTATAATGAGCAGTTCTTC. Its protein product is CASSLLMDRYNEQFF.